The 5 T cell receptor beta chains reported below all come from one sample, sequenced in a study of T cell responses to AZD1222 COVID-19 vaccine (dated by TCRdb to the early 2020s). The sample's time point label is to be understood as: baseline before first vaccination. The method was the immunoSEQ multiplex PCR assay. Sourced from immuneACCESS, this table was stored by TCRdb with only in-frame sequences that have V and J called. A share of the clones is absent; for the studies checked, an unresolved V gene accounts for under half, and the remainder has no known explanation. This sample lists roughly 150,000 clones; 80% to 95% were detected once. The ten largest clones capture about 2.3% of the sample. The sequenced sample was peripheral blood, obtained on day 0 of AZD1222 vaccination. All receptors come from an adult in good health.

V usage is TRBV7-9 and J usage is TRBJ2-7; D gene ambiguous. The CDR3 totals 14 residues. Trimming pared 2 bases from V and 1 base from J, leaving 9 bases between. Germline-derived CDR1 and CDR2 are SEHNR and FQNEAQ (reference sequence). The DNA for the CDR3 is TGTGCCAGCAGCTTATCAGCCGGTTCCTACGAGCAGTACTTC. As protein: CASSLSAGSYEQYF.

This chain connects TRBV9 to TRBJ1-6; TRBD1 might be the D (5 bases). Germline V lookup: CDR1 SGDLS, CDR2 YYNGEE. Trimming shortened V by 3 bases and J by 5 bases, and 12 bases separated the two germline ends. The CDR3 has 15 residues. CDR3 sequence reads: CASSAFGTDNSPLHF. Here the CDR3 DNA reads TGTGCCAGCAGCGCTTTCGGGACTGATAATTCACCCCTCCACTTT.

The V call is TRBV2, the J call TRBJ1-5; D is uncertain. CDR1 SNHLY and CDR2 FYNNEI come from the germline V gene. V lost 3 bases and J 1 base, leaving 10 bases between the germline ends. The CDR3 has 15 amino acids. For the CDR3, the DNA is TGTGCCAGCAGTGAGGGAGGGTACAGCAATCAGCCCCAGCATTTT. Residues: CASSEGGYSNQPQHF.

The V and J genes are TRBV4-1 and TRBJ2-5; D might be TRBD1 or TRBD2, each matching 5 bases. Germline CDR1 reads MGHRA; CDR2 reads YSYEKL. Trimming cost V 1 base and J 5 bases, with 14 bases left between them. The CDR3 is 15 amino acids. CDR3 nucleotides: TGCGCCAGCAGCCAAGTCCCAGGGACGGGGGAGACCCAGTACTTC. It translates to CASSQVPGTGETQYF.

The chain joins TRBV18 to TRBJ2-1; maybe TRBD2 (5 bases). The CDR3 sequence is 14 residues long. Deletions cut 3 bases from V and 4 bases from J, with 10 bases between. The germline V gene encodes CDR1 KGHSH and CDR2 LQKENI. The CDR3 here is CASSPVEGYNEQFF. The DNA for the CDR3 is TGTGCCAGCTCACCGGTTGAGGGATACAATGAGCAGTTCTTC.